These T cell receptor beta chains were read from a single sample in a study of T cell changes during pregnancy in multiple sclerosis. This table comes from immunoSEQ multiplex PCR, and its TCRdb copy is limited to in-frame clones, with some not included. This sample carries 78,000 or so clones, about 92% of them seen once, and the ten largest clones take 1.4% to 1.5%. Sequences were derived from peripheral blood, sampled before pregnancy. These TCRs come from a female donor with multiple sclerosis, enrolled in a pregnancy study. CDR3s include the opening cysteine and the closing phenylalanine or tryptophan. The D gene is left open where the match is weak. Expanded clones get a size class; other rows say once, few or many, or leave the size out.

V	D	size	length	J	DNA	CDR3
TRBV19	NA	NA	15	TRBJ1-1	TGTGCCAGTAGTACTGCCGGGGGATTTAACACTGAAGCTTTCTTT	CASSTAGGFNTEAFF
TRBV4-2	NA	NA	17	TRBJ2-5	TGTGCCAGCAGCCAAGGGGCGGGGGCGGGTTTGGTGGAGACCCAGTACTTC	CASSQGAGAGLVETQYF
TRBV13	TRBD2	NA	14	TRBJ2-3	TGTGCCAGCAGACTTCGGGGGGGCGACCATACGCAGTATTTT	CASRLRGGDHTQYF
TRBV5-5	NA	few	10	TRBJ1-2	TGTGCCAGCACAGGGGACGGCTACACCTTC	CASTGDGYTF
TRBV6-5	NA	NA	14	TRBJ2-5	TGTGCCAGCAGATTTAACAGTTACCAAGAGACCCAGTACTTC	CASRFNSYQETQYF
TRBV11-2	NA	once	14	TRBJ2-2	TGTGCCAGCCCGGAAGGGGTCGGCACCGGGGAGCTGTTTTTT	CASPEGVGTGELFF
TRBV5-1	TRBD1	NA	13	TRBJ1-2	TGCGCCAGCAGCTCAGGGGGCAGGGATGGCTACACCTTC	CASSSGGRDGYTF
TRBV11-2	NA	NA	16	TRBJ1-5	TGTGCCAGCAGCCCGTACACCCGGGGAGGCAATCAGCCCCAGCATTTT	CASSPYTRGGNQPQHF
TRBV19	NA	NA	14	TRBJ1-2	TGTGCCAGTAACGAGGTCCGGGGTATCTATGGCTACACCTTC	CASNEVRGIYGYTF
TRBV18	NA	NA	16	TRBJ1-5	TGTGCCAGCTCACCAACGGAAGGGGATAGCAATCAGCCCCAGCATTTT	CASSPTEGDSNQPQHF
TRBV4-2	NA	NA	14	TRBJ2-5	TGTGCCAGCAGCCAAGCCGGCGGGGATGAGACCCAGTACTTC	CASSQAGGDETQYF
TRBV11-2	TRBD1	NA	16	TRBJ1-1	TGTGCCAGCAGCTTAGTCGGGAGAGGGGGCAACACTGAAGCTTTCTTT	CASSLVGRGGNTEAFF
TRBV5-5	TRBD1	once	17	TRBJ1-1	TGTGCCAGCAGCTGGTCCGGGACAGGGGGCGGGAACACTGAAGCTTTCTTT	CASSWSGTGGGNTEAFF
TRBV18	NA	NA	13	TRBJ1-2	TGTGCCAGCTCACCCTCGGGGAACTATGGCTACACCTTC	CASSPSGNYGYTF
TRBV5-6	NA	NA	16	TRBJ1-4	TGTGCCAGCAGCTTGACTCCGGTCGGGGCTAATGAAAAACTGTTTTTT	CASSLTPVGANEKLFF
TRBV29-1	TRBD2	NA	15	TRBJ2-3	TGCAGCGCCGAACCGGGGGGGGCTAGCACAGATACGCAGTATTTT	CSAEPGGASTDTQYF
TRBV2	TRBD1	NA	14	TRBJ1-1	TGTGCCAGCAGCGGACAGGGAACGAACACTGAAGCTTTCTTT	CASSGQGTNTEAFF
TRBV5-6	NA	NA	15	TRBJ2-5	TGTGCCAGCAGCTTACAACAATTTAAAACAGAGACCCAGTACTTC	CASSLQQFKTETQYF
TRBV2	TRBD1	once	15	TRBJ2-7	TGTGCCAGCAGGGCCGGGACAGGGAACTCCTACGAGCAGTACTTC	CASRAGTGNSYEQYF
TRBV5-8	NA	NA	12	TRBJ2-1	TGTGCCAGCAGACAGCAAAGGGGGGAGCAGTTCTTC	CASRQQRGEQFF
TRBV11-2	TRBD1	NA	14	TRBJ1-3	TGTGCCAGCAATCAGGGGGACTCTGGAAACACCATATATTTT	CASNQGDSGNTIYF
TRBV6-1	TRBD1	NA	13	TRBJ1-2	TGTGCCAGCAGGGCGACAGGGTTGGCGGGCTACACCTTC	CASRATGLAGYTF
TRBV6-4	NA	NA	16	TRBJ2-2	TGTGCCAGCAGTGACGTGGCCGGGTCGAGACCCGGGGAGCTGTTTTTT	CASSDVAGSRPGELFF
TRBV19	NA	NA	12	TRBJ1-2	TGTGCCAGTAGTCTCTACGGGGATGGCTACACCTTC	CASSLYGDGYTF
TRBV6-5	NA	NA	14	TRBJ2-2	TGTGCCAGCAATAGTCTAGGGGACACCGGGGAGCTGTTTTTT	CASNSLGDTGELFF
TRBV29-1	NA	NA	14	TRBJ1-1	TGCAGCGTTGATGGAGGCAGGGGAAACACTGAAGCTTTCTTT	CSVDGGRGNTEAFF
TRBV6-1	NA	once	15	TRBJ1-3	TGTGCCAGCAGTGAAACCGACAGAGCTGGAAACACCATATATTTT	CASSETDRAGNTIYF
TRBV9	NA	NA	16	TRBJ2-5	TGTGCCAGCAGCTCCAGCCCCAGGGTCGGTGGTGAGACCCAGTACTTC	CASSSSPRVGGETQYF
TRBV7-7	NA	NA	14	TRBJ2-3	TGTGCTAGCAGCTCACAGGGTTTGACAGATACGCAGTATTTT	CASSSQGLTDTQYF
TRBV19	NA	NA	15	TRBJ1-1	TGTGCCAGTAGTGTGGGTTGGCAGGGGAACACTGAAGCTTTCTTT	CASSVGWQGNTEAFF
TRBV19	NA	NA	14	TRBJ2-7	TGTGCCAGTAGTATACGGAGGTACCCCTACGAGCAGTACTTC	CASSIRRYPYEQYF
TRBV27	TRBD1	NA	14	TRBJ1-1	TGTGCCAGCAGTTTTTACAGGGGAGACACTGAAGCTTTCTTT	CASSFYRGDTEAFF
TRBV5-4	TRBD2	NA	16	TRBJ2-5	TGTGCCAGCAGCTTGTTTCGCGGGGGGGACCAAGAGACCCAGTACTTC	CASSLFRGGDQETQYF
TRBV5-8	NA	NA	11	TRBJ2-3	TGTGCCAGCAGCTTGGGAGGGGGTCTGTATTTT	CASSLGGGLYF
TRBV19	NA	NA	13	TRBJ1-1	TGTGCCAGTAGAATGCAGGTGAACACTGAAGCTTTCTTT	CASRMQVNTEAFF
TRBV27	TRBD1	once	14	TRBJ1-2	TGTGCCAGCAGTCCACCAGGGGGCTGGTATGGCTACACCTTC	CASSPPGGWYGYTF